Listed below are T cell receptor beta chains from one sample, sequenced in a study of CD4+ T cells in melanoma. Profiled with immunoSEQ multiplex PCR; TCRdb holds only in-frame clones, not every one. The top ten hold more than 1.5% of the sample, which has 140,000 or so clones, roughly 91% seen once. The source is a human donor with melanoma. The CDR3 runs from the conserved cysteine through the conserved F or W. The D gene is left open where the match is weak. Rows may omit the clone size; those that give it use once, few, many or a size class.

clone size,D gene,J gene,V gene,CDR3 protein
NA,NA,TRBJ2-7,TRBV6-1,CASSVSDYEQYF
NA,NA,TRBJ1-6,TRBV6-5,CASTAWTSPNSPLHF
NA,NA,TRBJ2-5,TRBV6-1,CASSEAPRGGGQETQYF
once,NA,TRBJ1-1,TRBV7-2,CASSLYGVNTEAFF
NA,NA,TRBJ2-7,TRBV7-3,CASSLYTRPHEQYF
NA,TRBD2,TRBJ2-3,TRBV6-1,CASRRGGGADTQYF
few,TRBD1,TRBJ2-7,TRBV30,CACRGPGTGLGEQYF
NA,TRBD2,TRBJ2-1,TRBV9,CASSVGTGLAGNEQFF
NA,TRBD2,TRBJ2-5,TRBV18,CASSPRAGGSQETQYF
NA,NA,TRBJ2-2,TRBV19,CASSRRGLNTGELFF
NA,NA,TRBJ1-4,TRBV11-3,CASSLAPGGRNSNEKLFF
NA,NA,TRBJ2-5,TRBV7-7,CASSVTGTGETQYF
NA,TRBD2,TRBJ2-5,TRBV29-1,CSSRSGAQETQYF
once,NA,TRBJ1-1,TRBV18,CASSPRSGINTEAFF
NA,TRBD2,TRBJ2-7,TRBV5-1,CASSLAGGPAYEQYF
NA,NA,TRBJ2-7,TRBV6-6,CASSSLTEQYF
NA,NA,TRBJ2-1,TRBV7-9,CASSSKGHYNEQFF
NA,NA,TRBJ2-3,TRBV4-1,CASSPRGGGTDTQYF